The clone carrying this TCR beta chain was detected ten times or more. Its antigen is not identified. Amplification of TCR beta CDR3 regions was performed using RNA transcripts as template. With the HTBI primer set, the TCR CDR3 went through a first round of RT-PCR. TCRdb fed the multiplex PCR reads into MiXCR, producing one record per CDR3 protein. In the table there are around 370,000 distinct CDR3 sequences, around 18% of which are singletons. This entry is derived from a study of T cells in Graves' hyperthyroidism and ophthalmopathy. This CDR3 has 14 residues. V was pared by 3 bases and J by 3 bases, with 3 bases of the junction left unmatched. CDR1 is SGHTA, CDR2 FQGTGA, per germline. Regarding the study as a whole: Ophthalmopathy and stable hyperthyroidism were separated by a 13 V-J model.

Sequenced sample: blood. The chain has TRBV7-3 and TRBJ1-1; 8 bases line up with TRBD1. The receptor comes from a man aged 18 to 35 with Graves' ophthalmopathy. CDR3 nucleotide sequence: TGTGCCAGCAGCTTTGGGGGACAGGACACTGAAGCTTTCTTT. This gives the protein CASSFGGQDTEAFF. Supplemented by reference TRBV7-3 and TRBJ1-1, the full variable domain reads GAGVSQTPSNKVTEKGKYVELRCDPISGHTALYWYRQSLGQGPEFLIYFQGTGAADDSGLPNDRFFAVRPEGSVSTLKIQRTERGDSAVYLCASSFGGQDTEAFFGQGTRLTVV.